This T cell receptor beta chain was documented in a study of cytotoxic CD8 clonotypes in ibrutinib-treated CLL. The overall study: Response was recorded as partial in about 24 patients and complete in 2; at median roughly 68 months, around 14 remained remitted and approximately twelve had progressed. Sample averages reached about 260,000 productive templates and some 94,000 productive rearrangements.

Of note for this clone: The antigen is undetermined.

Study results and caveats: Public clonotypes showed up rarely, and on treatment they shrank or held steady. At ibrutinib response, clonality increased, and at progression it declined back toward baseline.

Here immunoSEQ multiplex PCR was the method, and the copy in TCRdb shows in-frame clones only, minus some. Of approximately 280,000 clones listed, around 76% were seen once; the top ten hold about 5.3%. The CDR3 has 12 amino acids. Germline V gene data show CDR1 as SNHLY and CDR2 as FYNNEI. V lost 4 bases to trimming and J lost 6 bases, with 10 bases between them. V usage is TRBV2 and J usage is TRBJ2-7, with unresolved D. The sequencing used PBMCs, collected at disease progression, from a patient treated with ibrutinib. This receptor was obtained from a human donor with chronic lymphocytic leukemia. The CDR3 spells CASSAWGREQYF. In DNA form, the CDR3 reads TGTGCCAGCAGTGCTTGGGGTCGCGAGCAGTACTTC.